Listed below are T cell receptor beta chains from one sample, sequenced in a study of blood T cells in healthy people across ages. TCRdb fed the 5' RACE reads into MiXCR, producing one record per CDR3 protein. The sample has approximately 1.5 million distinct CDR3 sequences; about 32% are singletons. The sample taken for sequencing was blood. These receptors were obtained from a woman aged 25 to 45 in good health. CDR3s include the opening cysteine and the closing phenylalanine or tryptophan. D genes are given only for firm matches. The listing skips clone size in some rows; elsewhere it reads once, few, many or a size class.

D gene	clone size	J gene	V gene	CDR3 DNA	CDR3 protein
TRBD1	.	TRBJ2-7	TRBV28	TGTGCCAGCAGGCTGCAGGGGGACTACGAGCAGTACTTC	CASRLQGDYEQYF
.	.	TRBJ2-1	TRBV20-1	TGCAGTGCGGGCCCAAACCCGGAACTTGTCTACAATGAGCAGTTCTTC	CSAGPNPELVYNEQFF
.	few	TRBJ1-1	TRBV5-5	TGTGCCAGCAGGCCTGGGAGTTTAGACAACACTGAAGCTTTCTTT	CASRPGSLDNTEAFF
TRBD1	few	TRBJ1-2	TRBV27	TGTGCCAGCAGTTTAAACAGGGGTGGACCTTATGGCTACACCTTC	CASSLNRGGPYGYTF
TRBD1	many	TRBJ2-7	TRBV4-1	TGCGCCAGCAGCCAAGGTCCCACGGGACAGCAGTACGAGCAGTACTTC	CASSQGPTGQQYEQYF
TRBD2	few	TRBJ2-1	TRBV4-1	TGCGCCAGCAGCCAAGATGGAGTAGCGGGGGGGCCCGTTGAGCAGTTCTTC	CASSQDGVAGGPVEQFF
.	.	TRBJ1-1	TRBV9	TGTGCCAGCAGCGTATCGTGGGATCCCACTGAAGCTTTCTTT	CASSVSWDPTEAFF
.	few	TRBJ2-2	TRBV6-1	TGTGCCAGCAGTGCGGATTGGGGCAGCACCGGGGAGCTGTTTTTT	CASSADWGSTGELFF
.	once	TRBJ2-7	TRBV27	TGTGCCAGCAGTTTAGTGGGGCAGGGTCTCTACGAGCAGTACTTC	CASSLVGQGLYEQYF
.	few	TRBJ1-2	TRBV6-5	TGTGCCAGCAGCCCGGGCCCCTCGGGAGGGTATGGCTACACCTTC	CASSPGPSGGYGYTF
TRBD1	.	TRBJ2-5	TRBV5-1	TGCGCCAGCAGGGGACAGGGAGGAGGAGAGACCCGGTACTTC	CASRGQGGGETRYF
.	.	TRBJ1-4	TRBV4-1	TGCGCCAGCAGCCAAGTTGGGATTGGTAATGAAAAACTGTTTTTT	CASSQVGIGNEKLFF
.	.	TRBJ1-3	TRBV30	TGTGCCTGGAGGACTTCGAGAAACACCATATATTTT	CAWRTSRNTIYF
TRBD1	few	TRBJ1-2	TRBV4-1	TGCGCCAGCAGCCAAATTCAGGGGGCCAACTATGGCTACACCTTC	CASSQIQGANYGYTF
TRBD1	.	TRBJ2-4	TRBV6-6	TGTGCCAGCGGTTATCCGGACAGGGTAAACATTCAGTACTTC	CASGYPDRVNIQYF
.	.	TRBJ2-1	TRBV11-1	TGTGCCAGCACTTCTAGGGCAGGCCCCTGCAATGAGCAGTTCTTC	CASTSRAGPCNEQFF
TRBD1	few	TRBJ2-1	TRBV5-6	TGTGCCAGCAGCTTAAGGACAGGGTTTCGGTTCTTC	CASSLRTGFRFF
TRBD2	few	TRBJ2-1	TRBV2	TGTGCCAGCGGGAAGCGGGGTCACAATGAGCAGTTCTTC	CASGKRGHNEQFF
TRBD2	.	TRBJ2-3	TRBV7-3	TGTGCCAGCAGCTCCCGGACTAGCGGAAGGGGAGATACGCAGTATTTT	CASSSRTSGRGDTQYF
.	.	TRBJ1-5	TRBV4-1	TGCGCCAGCAGCCGGAGGCCTGGACCCAATCAGCCCCAGCATTTT	CASSRRPGPNQPQHF
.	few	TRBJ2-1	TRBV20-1	TGCAGTGCTTCTGTTAGCGCCACGAACTATGAGCAGTTCTTC	CSASVSATNYEQFF
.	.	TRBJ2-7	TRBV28	TGTGCCAGCAGTTTGGAGGGGGTGGAGCAGTACTTC	CASSLEGVEQYF
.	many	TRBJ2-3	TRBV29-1	TGCAGCGTTGATACAGATACGCAGTATTTT	CSVDTDTQYF
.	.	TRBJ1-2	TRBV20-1	TGCAGTGCACGGCCGGGACTTCGTTATAGCTACACCTTC	CSARPGLRYSYTF
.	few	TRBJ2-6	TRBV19	TGTGCCAGTACTTACAAGCCCTCAGGGGCCAACGTCCTGACTTTC	CASTYKPSGANVLTF
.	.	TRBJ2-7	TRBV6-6	TGTGCCAGCAGTCACCCCAAAGGAGCCCTTTTCGGCGAGCAGTACTTC	CASSHPKGALFGEQYF
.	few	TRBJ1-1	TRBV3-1	TGTGCCAGCAGCCTGCCGGCAGGGCATACTGAAGCTTTCTTT	CASSLPAGHTEAFF
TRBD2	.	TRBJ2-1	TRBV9	TGTGCCAGCGGAGAAGCGGGGGACTACAATGAGCAGTTCTTC	CASGEAGDYNEQFF
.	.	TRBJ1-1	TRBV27	TGTGCCAGCAGCAGGGATTTTTTGACTGAAGCTTTCTTT	CASSRDFLTEAFF
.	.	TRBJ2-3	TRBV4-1	TGCGCCAGCAGCCAAAACAGATTCTTGGGACCACAAGTCACAGATACGCAGTATTTT	CASSQNRFLGPQVTDTQYF
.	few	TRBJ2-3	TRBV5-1	TGCGCCAGCAGGTTCCCCGGGGCGCCCACAGATACGCAGTATTTT	CASRFPGAPTDTQYF
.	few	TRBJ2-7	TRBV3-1	TGTGCCAGCAGCCAAGAGCATGGGCAGGAGAGCTACGAGCAGTACTTC	CASSQEHGQESYEQYF
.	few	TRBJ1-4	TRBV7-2	TGTGCCAGCAGCTTCTCCGTAATCGAAAAACTGTTTTTT	CASSFSVIEKLFF
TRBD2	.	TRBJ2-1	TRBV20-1	TGCAGTGCTAGAATTGGGGCGGGGGAGTATGTGTTTGATGAGCAGTTCTTC	CSARIGAGEYVFDEQFF
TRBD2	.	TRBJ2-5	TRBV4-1	TGCGCCAGCAGCCCTCAGACTAGCGGGAATGTGGAGACCCAGTACTTC	CASSPQTSGNVETQYF
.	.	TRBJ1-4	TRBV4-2	TGTGCCAGCAGCCAAGGCGACGGCAACCTAGCTAATGAAAAACTGTTTTTT	CASSQGDGNLANEKLFF
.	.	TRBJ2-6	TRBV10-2	TGCGCCAGCAGTCCCGTACGTTCTGGGGCCAACATCCTGACTTTC	CASSPVRSGANILTF
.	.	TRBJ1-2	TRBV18	TGTGCCAGCTCGAGGGGGTCGGACTATGGCTACACCTTC	CASSRGSDYGYTF
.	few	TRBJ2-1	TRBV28	TGTGCCAGCAGTAGAGGACTCGTAGGAGACTACAATGAGCAGTTCTTC	CASSRGLVGDYNEQFF
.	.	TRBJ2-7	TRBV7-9	TGTGCCAGCAGCTCCCCCGGGACGGGGCGCTACGAGCAGTACTTC	CASSSPGTGRYEQYF
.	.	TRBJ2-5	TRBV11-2	TGTGCCAGCAGCTTAGAGGGACACAAGCGTCAAGAGACCCAGTACTTC	CASSLEGHKRQETQYF
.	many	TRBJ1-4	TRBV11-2	TGTGCCAGCAGGGCCATTGAAAAACTGTTTTTT	CASRAIEKLFF
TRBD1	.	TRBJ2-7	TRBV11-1	TGTGCCAGCAGCACCCACAGGGGGGCCGAGCAGTACTTC	CASSTHRGAEQYF
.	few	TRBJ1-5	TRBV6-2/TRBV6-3	TGTGCCAGCAGTCTCCGTAGGACAGATAGCAATCAGCCCCAGCATTTT	CASSLRRTDSNQPQHF
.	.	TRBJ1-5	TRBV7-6	TGTGCCAGCAGCTTTGGGCACGGCAATCAGCCCCAGCATTTT	CASSFGHGNQPQHF
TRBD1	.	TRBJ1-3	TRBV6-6	TGTGCCAGCAGCTCCCGGACAGGGGGAGGAAACACCATATATTTT	CASSSRTGGGNTIYF